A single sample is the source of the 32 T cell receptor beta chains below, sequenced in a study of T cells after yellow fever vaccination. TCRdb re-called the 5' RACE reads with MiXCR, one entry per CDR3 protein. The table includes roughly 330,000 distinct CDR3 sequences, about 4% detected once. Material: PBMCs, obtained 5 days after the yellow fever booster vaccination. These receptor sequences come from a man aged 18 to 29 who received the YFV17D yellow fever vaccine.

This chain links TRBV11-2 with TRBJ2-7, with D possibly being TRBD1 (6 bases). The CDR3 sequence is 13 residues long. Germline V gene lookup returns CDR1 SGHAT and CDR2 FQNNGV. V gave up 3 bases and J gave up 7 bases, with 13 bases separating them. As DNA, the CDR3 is TGTGCCAGCAGCTTGGGGACAATAAGTGAGCAGTACGTC. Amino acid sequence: CASSLGTISEQYV.

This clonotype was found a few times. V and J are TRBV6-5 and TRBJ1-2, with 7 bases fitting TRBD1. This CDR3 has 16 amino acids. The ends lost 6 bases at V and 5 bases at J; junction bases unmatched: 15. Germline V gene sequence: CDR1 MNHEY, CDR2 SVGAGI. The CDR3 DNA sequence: TGTGCCAGCAGACGGGACAGCGAGAGCTGGCGGTATGGCTACACCTTC. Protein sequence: CASRRDSESWRYGYTF.

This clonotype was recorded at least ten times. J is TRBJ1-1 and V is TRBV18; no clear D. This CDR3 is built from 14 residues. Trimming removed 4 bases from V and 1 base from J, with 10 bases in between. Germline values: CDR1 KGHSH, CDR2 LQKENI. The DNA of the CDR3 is TGTGCCAGCTCACTTTCGCGGGAGAACACTGAAGCTTTCTTT. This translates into CASSLSRENTEAFF.

DNA of the CDR3: TGTGCCAGCAGCTTAATGGCGGGGGGGCCTGAGCAGTTCTTC. Translation gives CASSLMAGGPEQFF. The rearrangement joins TRBV7-2 to TRBJ2-1, with 9 positions matching TRBD2. After removal of 2 bases from V and 9 bases from J, the junction contained 5 bases not matched to a gene. Germline-derived CDR1 and CDR2 are SGHTA and FQGNSA. The length of the CDR3 is 14 residues.

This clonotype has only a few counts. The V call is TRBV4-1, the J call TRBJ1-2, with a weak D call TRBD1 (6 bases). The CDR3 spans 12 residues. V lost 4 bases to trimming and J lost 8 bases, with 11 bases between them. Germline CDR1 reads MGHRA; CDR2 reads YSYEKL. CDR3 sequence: CASSRGAGGYTF. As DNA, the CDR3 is TGCGCCAGCAGCCGGGGGGCAGGCGGCTACACCTTC.

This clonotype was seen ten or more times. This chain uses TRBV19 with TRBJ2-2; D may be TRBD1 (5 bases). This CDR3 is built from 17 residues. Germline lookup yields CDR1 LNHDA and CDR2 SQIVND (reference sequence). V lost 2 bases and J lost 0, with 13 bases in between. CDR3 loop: CASSIPTADPNTGELFF. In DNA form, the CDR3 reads TGTGCCAGTAGTATACCGACAGCTGACCCGAACACCGGGGAGCTGTTTTTT.

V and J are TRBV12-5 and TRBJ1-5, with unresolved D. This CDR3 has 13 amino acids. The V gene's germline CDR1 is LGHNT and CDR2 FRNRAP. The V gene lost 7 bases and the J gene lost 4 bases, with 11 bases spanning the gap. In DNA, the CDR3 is TGTGCTAGTGAAGCCGGTCCGAATCAGCCCCAGCATTTT. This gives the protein CASEAGPNQPQHF. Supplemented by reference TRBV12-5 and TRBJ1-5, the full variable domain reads DARVTQTPRHKVTEMGQEVTMRCQPILGHNTVFWYRQTMMQGLELLAYFRNRAPLDDSGMPKDRFSAEMPDATLATLKIQPSEPRDSAVYFCASEAGPNQPQHFGDGTRLSIL.

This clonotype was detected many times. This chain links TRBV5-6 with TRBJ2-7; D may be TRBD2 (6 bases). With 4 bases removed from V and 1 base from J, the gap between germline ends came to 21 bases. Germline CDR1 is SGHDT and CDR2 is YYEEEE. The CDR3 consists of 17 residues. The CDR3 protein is CASSRRSGHEPSYEQYV. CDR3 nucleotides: TGTGCCAGCAGCCGCCGTAGCGGACACGAACCGTCCTACGAGCAGTACGTC.

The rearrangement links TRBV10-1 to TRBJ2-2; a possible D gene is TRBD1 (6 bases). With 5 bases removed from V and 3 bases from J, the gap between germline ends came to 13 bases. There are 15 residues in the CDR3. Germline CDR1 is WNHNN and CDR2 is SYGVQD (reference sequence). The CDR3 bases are TGCGCCAGCAGTAGTACAGGGCTGGACACCGGGGAGCTGTTTTTT. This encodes CASSSTGLDTGELFF.

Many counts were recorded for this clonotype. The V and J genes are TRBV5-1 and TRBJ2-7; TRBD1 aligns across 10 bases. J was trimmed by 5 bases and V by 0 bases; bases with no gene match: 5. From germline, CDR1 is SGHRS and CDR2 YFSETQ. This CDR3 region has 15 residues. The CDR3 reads CASSLEGQGGDEQYF. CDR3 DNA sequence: TGCGCCAGCAGCTTGGAAGGACAGGGGGGGGACGAGCAGTACTTC.

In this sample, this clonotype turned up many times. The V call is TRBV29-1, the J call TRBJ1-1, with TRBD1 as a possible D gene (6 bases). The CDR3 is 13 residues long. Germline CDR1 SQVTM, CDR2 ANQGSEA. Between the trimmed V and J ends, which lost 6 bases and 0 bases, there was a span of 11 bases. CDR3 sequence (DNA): TGCAGCGTGACCGGGACACTGAACACTGAAGCTTTCTTT. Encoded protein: CSVTGTLNTEAFF.

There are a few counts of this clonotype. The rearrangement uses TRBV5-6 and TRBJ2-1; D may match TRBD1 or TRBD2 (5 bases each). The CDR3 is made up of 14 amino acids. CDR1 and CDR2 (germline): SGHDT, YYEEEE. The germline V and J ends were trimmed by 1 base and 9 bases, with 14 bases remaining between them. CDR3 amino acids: CASSLYNERGEQFF. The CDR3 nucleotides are TGTGCCAGCAGCTTGTATAATGAGAGGGGTGAGCAGTTCTTC.

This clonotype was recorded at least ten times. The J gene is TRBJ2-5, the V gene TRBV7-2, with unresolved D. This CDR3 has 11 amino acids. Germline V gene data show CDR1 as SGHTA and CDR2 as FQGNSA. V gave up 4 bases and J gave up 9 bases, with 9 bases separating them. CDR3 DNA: TGTGCCAGCAGCTCCTCAAGTGCCCAGTACTTC. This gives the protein CASSSSSAQYF.

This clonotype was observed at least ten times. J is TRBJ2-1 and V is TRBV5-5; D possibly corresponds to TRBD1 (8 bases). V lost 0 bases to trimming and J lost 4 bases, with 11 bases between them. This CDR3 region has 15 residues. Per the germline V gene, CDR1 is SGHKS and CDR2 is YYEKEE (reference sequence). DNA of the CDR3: TGTGCCAGCAGCTTGGACAGGGGGGGATACAATGAGCAGTTCTTC. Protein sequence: CASSLDRGGYNEQFF.

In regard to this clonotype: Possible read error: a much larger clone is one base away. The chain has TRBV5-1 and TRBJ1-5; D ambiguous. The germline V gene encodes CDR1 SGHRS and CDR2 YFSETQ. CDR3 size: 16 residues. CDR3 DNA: TGCGCCAGCAGCTTGGCCCCATGGGATACGACGCAGCCCCTGCATTTT. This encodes CASSLAPWDTTQPLHF. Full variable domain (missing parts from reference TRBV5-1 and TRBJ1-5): KAGVTQTPRYLIKTRGQQVTLSCSPISGHRSVSWYQQTPGQGLQFLFEYFSETQRNKGNFPGRFSGRQFSNSRSEMNVSTLELGDSALYLCASSLAPWDTTQPLHFGDGTRLSIL.

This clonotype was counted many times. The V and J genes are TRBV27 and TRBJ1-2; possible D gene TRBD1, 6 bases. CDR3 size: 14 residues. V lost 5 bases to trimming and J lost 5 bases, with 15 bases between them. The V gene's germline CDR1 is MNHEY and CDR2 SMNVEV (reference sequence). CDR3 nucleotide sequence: TGTGCCAGCAGTCTTACAGGGCTAGGGTATGGCTACACCTTC. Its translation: CASSLTGLGYGYTF.

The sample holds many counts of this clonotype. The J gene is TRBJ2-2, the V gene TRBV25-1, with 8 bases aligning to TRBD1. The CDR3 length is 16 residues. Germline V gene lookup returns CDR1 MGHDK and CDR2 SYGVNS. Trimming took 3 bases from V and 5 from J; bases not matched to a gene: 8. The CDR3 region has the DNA TGTGCCAGCAGTGATAAGGACAGGGTATTAACCGGGGAGCTGTTTTTT. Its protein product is CASSDKDRVLTGELFF.

The CDR3 reads CSVGGNPDTQYF. The CDR3 DNA reads TGCAGCGTTGGGGGGAATCCAGATACGCAGTATTTT. The rearrangement uses TRBV29-1 and TRBJ2-3; either TRBD1 or TRBD2 may supply D (5 bases each). The germline gives CDR1 SQVTM, CDR2 ANQGSEA. This CDR3 contains 12 residues. V was shortened by 4 bases and J by 4 bases, with 9 bases between the two germline ends.

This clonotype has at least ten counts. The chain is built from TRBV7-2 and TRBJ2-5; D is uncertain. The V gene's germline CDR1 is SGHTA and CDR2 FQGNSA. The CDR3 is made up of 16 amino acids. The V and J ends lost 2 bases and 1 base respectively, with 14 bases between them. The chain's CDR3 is CASSLSGGLLQETQYF. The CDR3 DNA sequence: TGTGCCAGCAGCTTAAGTGGCGGCCTCCTCCAAGAGACCCAGTACTTC.

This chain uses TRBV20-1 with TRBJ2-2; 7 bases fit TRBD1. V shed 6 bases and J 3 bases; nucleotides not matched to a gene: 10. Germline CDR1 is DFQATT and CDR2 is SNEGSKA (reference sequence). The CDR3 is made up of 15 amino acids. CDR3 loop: CSAQPTGRYTGELFF. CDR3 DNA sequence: TGCAGTGCCCAACCGACAGGGCGATACACCGGGGAGCTGTTTTTT.

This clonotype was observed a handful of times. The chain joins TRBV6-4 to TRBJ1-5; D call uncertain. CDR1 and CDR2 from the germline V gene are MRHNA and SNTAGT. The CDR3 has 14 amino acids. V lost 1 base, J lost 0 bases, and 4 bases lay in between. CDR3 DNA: TGTGCCAGCAGTGACTTCCCTAGCAATCAGCCCCAGCATTTT. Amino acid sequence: CASSDFPSNQPQHF.

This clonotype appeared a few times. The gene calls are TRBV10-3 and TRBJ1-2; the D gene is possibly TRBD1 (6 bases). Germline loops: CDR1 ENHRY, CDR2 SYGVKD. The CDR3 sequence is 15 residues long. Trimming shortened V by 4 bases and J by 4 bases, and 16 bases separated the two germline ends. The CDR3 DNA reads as TGTGCCATCAGTGCCGGGCCCCAAGGGGGCTATGGCTACACCTTC. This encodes CAISAGPQGGYGYTF.

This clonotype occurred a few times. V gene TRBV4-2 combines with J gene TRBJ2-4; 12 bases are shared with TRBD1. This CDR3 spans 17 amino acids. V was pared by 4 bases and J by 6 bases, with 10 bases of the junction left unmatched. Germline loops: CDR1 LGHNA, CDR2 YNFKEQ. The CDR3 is CASSPIPGQGAGNIQYF. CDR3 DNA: TGTGCCAGCAGCCCTATCCCGGGACAGGGGGCCGGAAACATTCAGTACTTC.

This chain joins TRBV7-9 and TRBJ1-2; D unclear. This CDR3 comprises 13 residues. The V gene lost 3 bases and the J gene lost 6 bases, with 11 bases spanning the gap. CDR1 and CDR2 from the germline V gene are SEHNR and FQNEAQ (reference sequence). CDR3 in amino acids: CASSFRDPDGYTF. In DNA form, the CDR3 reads TGTGCCAGCAGCTTTAGGGATCCGGATGGCTACACCTTC.

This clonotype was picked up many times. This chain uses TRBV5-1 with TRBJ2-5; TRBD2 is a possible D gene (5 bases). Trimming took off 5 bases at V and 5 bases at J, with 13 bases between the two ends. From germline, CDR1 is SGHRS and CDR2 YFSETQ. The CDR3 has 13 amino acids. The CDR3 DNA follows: TGCGCCAGCAGTTCAATCTCGGGGGAGACCCAGTACTTC. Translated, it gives CASSSISGETQYF.

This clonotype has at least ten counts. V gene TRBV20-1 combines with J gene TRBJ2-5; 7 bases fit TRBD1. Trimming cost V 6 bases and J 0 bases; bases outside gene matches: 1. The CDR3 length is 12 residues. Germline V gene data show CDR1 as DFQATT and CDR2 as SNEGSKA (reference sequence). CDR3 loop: CSAGTDQETQYF. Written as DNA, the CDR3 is TGCAGTGCCGGGACAGACCAAGAGACCCAGTACTTC.

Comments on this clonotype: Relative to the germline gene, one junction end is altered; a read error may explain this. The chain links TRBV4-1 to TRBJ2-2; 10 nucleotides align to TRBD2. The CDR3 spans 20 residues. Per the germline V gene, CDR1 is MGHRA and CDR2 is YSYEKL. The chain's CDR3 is CASSQDRLVERGGTTGEPFF. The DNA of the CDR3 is TGCGCCAGCAGCCAAGATCGTCTTGTGGAGCGGGGGGGCACCACCGGGGAGCCGTTTTTT.

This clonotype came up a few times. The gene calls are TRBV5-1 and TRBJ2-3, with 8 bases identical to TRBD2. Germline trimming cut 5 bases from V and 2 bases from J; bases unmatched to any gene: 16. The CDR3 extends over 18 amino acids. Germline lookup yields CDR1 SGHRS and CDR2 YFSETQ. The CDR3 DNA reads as TGCGCCAGCAGGAGGGTAGCGGGGCCGTCTCGGCTCACAGATACGCAGTATTTT. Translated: CASRRVAGPSRLTDTQYF.

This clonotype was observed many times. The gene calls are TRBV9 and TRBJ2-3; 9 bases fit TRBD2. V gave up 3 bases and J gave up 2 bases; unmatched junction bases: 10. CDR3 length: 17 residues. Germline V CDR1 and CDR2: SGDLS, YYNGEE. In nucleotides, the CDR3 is TGTGCCAGCAGCGACGACCCTGAGCGGGGGGACACAGATACGCAGTATTTT. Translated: CASSDDPERGDTDTQYF. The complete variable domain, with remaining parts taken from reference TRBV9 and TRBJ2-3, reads DSGVTQTPKHLITATGQRVTLRCSPRSGDLSVYWYQQSLDQGLQFLIQYYNGEERAKGNILERFSAQQFPDLHSELNLSSLELGDSALYFCASSDDPERGDTDTQYFGPGTRLTVL.

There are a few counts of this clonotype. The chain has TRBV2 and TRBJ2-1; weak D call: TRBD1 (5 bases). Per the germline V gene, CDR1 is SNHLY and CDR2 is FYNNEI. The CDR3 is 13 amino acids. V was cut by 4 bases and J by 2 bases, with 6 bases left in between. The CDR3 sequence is CASSVGPYNEQFF. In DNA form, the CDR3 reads TGTGCCAGCAGTGTGGGGCCCTACAATGAGCAGTTCTTC.

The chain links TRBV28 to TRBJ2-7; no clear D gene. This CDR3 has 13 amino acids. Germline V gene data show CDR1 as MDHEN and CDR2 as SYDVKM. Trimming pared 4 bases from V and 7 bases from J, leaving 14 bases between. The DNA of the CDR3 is TGTGCCAGCAGTTCCGGACCAGCGAGGGAGCAGTACGTC. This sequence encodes CASSSGPAREQYV.

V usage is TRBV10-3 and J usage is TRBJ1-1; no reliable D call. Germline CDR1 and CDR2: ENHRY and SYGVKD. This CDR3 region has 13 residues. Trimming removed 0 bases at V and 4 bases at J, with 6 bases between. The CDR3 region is CAISESGFTEAFF. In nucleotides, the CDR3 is TGTGCCATCAGTGAGTCTGGGTTCACTGAAGCTTTCTTT.